These 27 T cell receptor beta chains were all obtained from the same sample, sequenced in a study of neurological immune-mediated disorders. A single record per CDR3 protein comes from TCRdb applying MiXCR to the 5' RACE reads. Of around 53,000 distinct CDR3 sequences listed, 8% to 9% are singletons. Stated time point: longitudinal time-point 3. Sequenced sample: PBMCs. All receptors come from a woman between 40 and 55 years old in good health.

This clonotype was counted many times. This chain links TRBV27 with TRBJ1-3; D uncertain. The germline gives CDR1 MNHEY, CDR2 SMNVEV (reference sequence). CDR3 length equals 14 residues. Trimming removed 5 bases from V and 0 bases from J, with 8 bases in between. The CDR3 protein is CASSPHNSGNTIYF. DNA of the CDR3: TGTGCCAGCAGTCCTCATAACTCTGGAAACACCATATATTTT.

This clonotype was counted at least ten times. The genes are TRBV7-2 and TRBJ2-3, with D possibly being TRBD2 (6 bases). Germline-derived CDR1 and CDR2 are SGHTA and FQGNSA. CDR3 length equals 17 residues. Trimming took 5 bases from V and 2 from J, leaving 20 bases between them. The CDR3 nucleotides are TGTGCCAGCAGCCGCCCCGCGCAGCGGGCCACCACAGATACGCAGTATTTT. Translated: CASSRPAQRATTDTQYF.

This clonotype was picked up many times. The J gene is TRBJ2-2, the V gene TRBV7-2; 7 bases agree with TRBD1. The CDR3 is made up of 17 amino acids. Germline V lookup: CDR1 SGHTA, CDR2 FQGNSA. J lost 0 bases, V lost 5 bases, and 9 bases had no gene match. The CDR3 DNA follows: TGTGCCAGCAGCGCCCCGAGGGGACAGACGAACACCGGGGAGCTGTTTTTT. Protein: CASSAPRGQTNTGELFF.

This clonotype was recorded many times. This chain uses TRBV5-1 with TRBJ2-4; 9 bases agree with TRBD1. J lost 3 bases, V lost 4 bases, and 2 bases had no gene match. In germline, CDR1 is SGHRS, CDR2 YFSETQ. The CDR3 has 14 amino acids. Here the CDR3 reads CASSVTGGKNIQYF. DNA for the CDR3: TGCGCCAGCAGCGTGACAGGGGGCAAAAACATTCAGTACTTC.

Many counts were recorded for this clonotype. The V and J genes are TRBV24-1 and TRBJ2-3; a possible D gene is TRBD2 (6 bases). The germline CDR1 and CDR2 sequences are KGHDR and SFDVKD. Trimming removed 1 base at V and 4 bases at J, with 11 bases between. This CDR3 region has 15 residues. CDR3 DNA: TGTGCCACCAGTGATTTCACCGGGAGCCCAGATACGCAGTATTTT. Protein: CATSDFTGSPDTQYF.

This clonotype was seen repeatedly, ten times or more. The V call is TRBV29-1, the J call TRBJ2-1, with D possibly being TRBD2 (6 bases). Germline CDR1 and CDR2: SQVTM and ANQGSEA. The CDR3 consists of 13 residues. V dropped 6 bases and J dropped 6 bases, with 15 bases sitting between them. The CDR3 DNA is TGCAGCGTCCTACCCGGCGGGACCAATGAGCAGTTCTTC. Protein sequence: CSVLPGGTNEQFF.

Many counts were recorded for this clonotype. The rearrangement joins TRBV7-8 to TRBJ1-5, with D unresolved. With 1 base removed from V and 1 base from J, the gap between germline ends came to 14 bases. The CDR3 runs 17 residues. Germline lookup yields CDR1 SGHVS and CDR2 FQNEAQ. Here the CDR3 reads CASSLGAWVRSNQPQHF. CDR3 in DNA: TGTGCCAGCAGCTTAGGGGCATGGGTACGAAGCAATCAGCCCCAGCATTTT.

This clonotype was counted ten times or more. The gene calls are TRBV25-1 and TRBJ1-1, with D tentatively TRBD1 (5 bases). CDR1 MGHDK and CDR2 SYGVNS come from the germline V gene. The CDR3 runs 14 residues. V was trimmed by 7 bases and J by 3 bases, leaving 15 bases between them. Here the CDR3 DNA reads TGTGCCAGCACCGAGTACGGGGGACACACTGAAGCTTTCTTT. Translating gives CASTEYGGHTEAFF.

This clonotype was observed a few times. The V and J genes are TRBV6-1 and TRBJ2-3; 12 bases agree with TRBD1. The CDR3 loop spans 14 amino acids. Germline V gives CDR1 MNHNS, CDR2 SASEGT. V gave up 7 bases and J gave up 5 bases; unmatched junction bases: 4. CDR3: CASTRDRGQDTQYF. For the CDR3, the DNA is TGTGCCAGCACTCGGGACAGGGGGCAAGATACGCAGTATTTT.

The table lists this clonotype with many counts. The CDR3 here is CAISESSPTAEQYF. The CDR3 DNA reads as TGTGCCATCAGTGAGTCATCCCCTACGGCGGAACAGTACTTC. V and J are TRBV10-3 and TRBJ2-7; D call uncertain. The CDR3 sequence is 14 residues long. V lost 0 bases and J 10 bases, leaving 16 bases between the germline ends. Germline V gene data show CDR1 as ENHRY and CDR2 as SYGVKD.

This clonotype was seen many times. V and J are TRBV15 and TRBJ2-1; 9 bases are a match to TRBD2. After removal of 7 bases from V and 6 bases from J, the junction contained 4 bases not matched to a gene. CDR3 length equals 13 residues. From germline, CDR1 is LNHNV and CDR2 YYDKDF (reference sequence). The CDR3 is CATKVAGANEQFF. The CDR3 DNA reads as TGTGCCACCAAGGTAGCGGGGGCCAATGAGCAGTTCTTC.

This clonotype occurred many times. The rearrangement links TRBV5-5 to TRBJ1-6, with 7 bases that match TRBD1. This CDR3 comprises 15 residues. Germline V gene data show CDR1 as SGHKS and CDR2 as YYEKEE (reference sequence). V was pared by 0 bases and J by 10 bases, with 7 bases of the junction left unmatched. Written as DNA, the CDR3 is TGTGCCAGCAGCTTGGTACAGGGGACACACTCACCCCTCCACTTT. Protein sequence: CASSLVQGTHSPLHF.

This clonotype was seen ten or more times. V gene TRBV20-1 combines with J gene TRBJ2-3; TRBD2 aligns across 7 bases. This CDR3 spans 13 amino acids. With V trimmed by 0 bases and J by 7 bases, 4 bases remained unmatched. CDR1 is DFQATT, CDR2 SNEGSKA, per germline (reference sequence). CDR3: CSAREAAGYTQYF. DNA for the CDR3: TGCAGTGCTAGAGAGGCAGCGGGGTATACGCAGTATTTT.

Ten or more counts support this clonotype. This rearrangement joins TRBV20-1 to TRBJ2-7; D is tentatively TRBD1 or TRBD2 (6 bases each). Germline V gives CDR1 DFQATT, CDR2 SNEGSKA (reference sequence). Trimming took off 5 bases at V and 3 bases at J, with 14 bases between the two ends. The CDR3 covers 13 residues. The CDR3 DNA is TGCAGTGCTCCAAGGGGGGATCACTACGAGCAGTACTTC. Translation: CSAPRGDHYEQYF.

There are many counts of this clonotype. The V and J genes are TRBV3-1 and TRBJ2-7; perhaps D is TRBD1 or TRBD2 (6 bases each). This CDR3 spans 17 amino acids. Per the germline V gene, CDR1 is LGHDT and CDR2 is YNNKEL (reference sequence). V shed 1 base and J shed 0 bases, with 16 bases lying between them. The CDR3 sequence: CASSQAFGGTNSYEQYF. The CDR3 DNA follows: TGTGCCAGCAGCCAAGCGTTCGGCGGGACAAACTCCTACGAGCAGTACTTC.

This clonotype has at least ten counts. The chain recombines TRBV10-3 with TRBJ2-1; 7 bases match TRBD1. The CDR3 extends over 13 amino acids. The V segment lost 10 bases and the J segment 7 bases; nucleotides outside the gene matches: 10. Germline V gives CDR1 ENHRY, CDR2 SYGVKD. CDR3: CATSQGQTNEQFF. CDR3 DNA: TGTGCCACTAGTCAGGGACAGACTAATGAGCAGTTCTTC.

This clonotype was counted at least ten times. This chain connects TRBV27 to TRBJ2-7; 9 bases fit TRBD1. Per germline, CDR1 MNHEY and CDR2 SMNVEV (reference sequence). This CDR3 has 14 amino acids. J gave up 7 bases and V 5 bases, and 9 bases lay outside the gene matches. CDR3 sequence (DNA): TGTGCCAGCAGTCTACAGGGGGCGTTTGGGGAGCAGTACTTC. This sequence encodes CASSLQGAFGEQYF.

This clonotype occurred many times. The V and J genes are TRBV20-1 and TRBJ2-3; 8 bases agree with TRBD2. CDR3 length: 15 residues. Unmatched junction bases numbered 10, after V lost 3 bases and J lost 5 bases. Germline CDR1 and CDR2: DFQATT and SNEGSKA (reference sequence). CDR3 sequence reads: CSASKVGGAVDTQYF. In DNA form, the CDR3 reads TGCAGTGCTAGTAAGGTCGGGGGGGCGGTAGATACGCAGTATTTT.

This clonotype was observed a handful of times. The chain employs TRBV12-3 or TRBV12-4 and TRBJ2-7; 8 positions agree with TRBD2. The CDR3 is 15 residues long. J gave up 0 bases and V 5 bases, and 6 bases lay outside the gene matches. This chain's CDR3 is CASSPRGGYSYEQYF. The CDR3, as DNA: TGTGCCAGCAGTCCCCGCGGGGGGTACTCCTACGAGCAGTACTTC.

This clonotype was picked up many times. The chain recombines TRBV10-2 with TRBJ2-1; TRBD2 aligns across 9 bases. The CDR3 totals 15 residues. Trimming cost V 0 bases and J 4 bases; bases outside gene matches: 1. Germline loops: CDR1 WSHSY, CDR2 SAAADI. The CDR3 DNA follows: TGCGCCAGCAGTGAGTCTGCGGGGGGGTACAATGAGCAGTTCTTC. Its protein product is CASSESAGGYNEQFF.

This clonotype appeared many times. The chain has TRBV4-3 and TRBJ2-3; 14 bases are shared with TRBD2. CDR1 is LGHNA, CDR2 YSLEER, per germline. The CDR3 contains 15 residues. The V segment lost 8 bases and the J segment 5 bases; nucleotides outside the gene matches: 6. The CDR3 DNA is TGCGCCAGCTCGGGACTAGCGGGGGCGGGAGATACGCAGTATTTT. The encoded protein is CASSGLAGAGDTQYF.

This clonotype has ten or more counts. The V gene is TRBV7-2, the J gene TRBJ2-7; 12 nucleotides line up with TRBD2. The CDR3 has 18 amino acids. With 5 bases clipped from V and 0 bases from J, the junction kept 11 bases outside the gene matches. Germline CDR1 SGHTA, CDR2 FQGNSA. The CDR3 reads CASSQTRTSGASSYEQYF. DNA for the CDR3: TGTGCCAGCAGCCAAACACGGACTAGCGGGGCCAGCTCCTACGAGCAGTACTTC.

This clonotype was detected ten times or more. The rearrangement uses TRBV5-6 and TRBJ2-7; D not resolved. In germline, CDR1 is SGHDT, CDR2 YYEEEE. The V end lost 1 base, the J end lost 5 bases, and 10 bases lay between the germline ends. CDR3 length: 13 residues. The CDR3 loop is CASSLYAFDEQYF. CDR3 nucleotides: TGTGCCAGCAGCTTGTACGCTTTCGACGAGCAGTACTTC. Full variable domain (missing parts from reference TRBV5-6 and TRBJ2-7): DAGVTQSPTHLIKTRGQQVTLRCSPKSGHDTVSWYQQALGQGPQFIFQYYEEEERQRGNFPDRFSGHQFPNYSSELNVNALLLGDSALYLCASSLYAFDEQYFGPGTRLTVT.

This clonotype has at least ten counts. The chain couples TRBV20-1 to TRBJ2-5, with D unclear. CDR3 length equals 10 residues. Trimming pared 1 base from V and 4 bases from J, leaving 1 base between. Germline CDR1 is DFQATT and CDR2 is SNEGSKA (reference sequence). CDR3 amino acids: CSARGETQYF. CDR3 DNA sequence: TGCAGTGCTAGAGGAGAGACCCAGTACTTC.

This clonotype was observed many times. CDR3 loop: CASGTSSYNEQFF. The CDR3 nucleotides read TGTGCCAGCGGGACAAGCTCCTACAATGAGCAGTTCTTC. V usage is TRBV6-2 or TRBV6-3 and J usage is TRBJ2-1, with D possibly matching TRBD1 (6 bases). The CDR3 has 13 residues. V lost 8 bases and J lost 0, with 8 bases in between. Germline V gives CDR1 MNHEY, CDR2 SVGEGT.

This clonotype was picked up many times. The chain carries TRBV12-3 or TRBV12-4 and TRBJ1-5, with 10 bases that match TRBD1. The CDR3 loop spans 15 amino acids. V shed 6 bases and J 6 bases; nucleotides not matched to a gene: 8. CDR3 in amino acids: CASSRDRGSTQPQHF. The CDR3 nucleotides are TGTGCCAGCAGCCGGGACAGGGGCAGTACTCAGCCCCAGCATTTT.

Many counts were recorded for this clonotype. This sequence joins TRBV12-3 or TRBV12-4 and TRBJ2-1, with TRBD2 identical over 11 bases. This CDR3 is built from 15 residues. J was trimmed by 2 bases and V by 7 bases; bases with no gene match: 4. The CDR3 bases are TGTGCCAGCACTCTAGCGGGAGGCACCTACAATGAGCAGTTCTTC. Protein product: CASTLAGGTYNEQFF.